These 8 T cell receptor beta chains came from one sample sequenced in a study of blood T cell repertoires in COVID-19 (dated by TCRdb to about 2020). The method was the immunoSEQ multiplex PCR assay. What TCRdb holds here is the immuneACCESS table cut down to in-frame rearrangements. Part of the clones is not present; checked against another copy, under half of the missing clones reflect an unresolved V gene, and the others are unexplained. The table for this sample lists 140,000 to 150,000 clones; 60% to 85% of them were counted only once. The ten largest clones add up to about 1.9% of the sample. The sample taken for sequencing was peripheral blood. These receptors originate from a woman aged 60-75 years with acute or convalescent COVID-19.

The chain uses TRBV5-1 and TRBJ2-2, with 9 bases that match TRBD2. V shed 0 bases and J 6 bases; nucleotides not matched to a gene: 6. Germline assignment: CDR1 SGHRS and CDR2 YFSETQ. This CDR3 spans 16 amino acids. CDR3 nucleotides: TGCGCCAGCAGCTTGGTGGCGGGAGGGCCTGCCGGGGAGCTGTTTTTT. Amino acid sequence: CASSLVAGGPAGELFF.

The genes are TRBV5-1 and TRBJ2-7; the match to TRBD2 covers 14 bases. Germline V lookup: CDR1 SGHRS, CDR2 YFSETQ. J gave up 6 bases and V 3 bases, and 2 bases lay outside the gene matches. The CDR3 is 14 residues long. Here the CDR3 reads CASSWGLAGAEQYF. DNA for the CDR3: TGCGCCAGCAGCTGGGGACTAGCGGGAGCCGAGCAGTACTTC.

J is TRBJ1-2 and V is TRBV28; D not certain. CDR1 and CDR2 from the germline V gene are MDHEN and SYDVKM. With 8 bases removed from V and 4 bases from J, the gap between germline ends came to 5 bases. The CDR3 covers 10 residues. The DNA for the CDR3 is TGTGCCAGCCATTTCTATGGCTACACCTTC. This gives the protein CASHFYGYTF.

The V gene is TRBV11-2, the J gene TRBJ2-1, with D possibly being TRBD2 (5 bases). CDR1 is SGHAT and CDR2 is FQNNGV in the germline V gene. Between the trimmed V and J ends, which lost 1 base and 8 bases, there was a span of 9 bases. CDR3 length: 13 residues. The CDR3: CASSLVGNHEQFF. The CDR3 bases are TGTGCCAGCAGCTTAGTCGGGAATCATGAGCAGTTCTTC.

The CDR3 spells CASSLQGGSGNQPQHF. CDR3 DNA: TGTGCCAGCAGCTTACAAGGGGGCTCCGGCAATCAGCCCCAGCATTTT. The genes are TRBV7-9 and TRBJ1-5; 7 bases are a match to TRBD1. There are 16 residues in the CDR3. Germline V gene data show CDR1 as SEHNR and CDR2 as FQNEAQ (reference sequence). Trimming cost V 2 bases and J 2 bases; bases outside gene matches: 6.

This chain uses TRBV15 with TRBJ2-3, with 14 bases matching TRBD2. This CDR3 has 18 residues. The J segment lost 2 bases and the V segment lost 4 bases, leaving 8 bases of the junction unmatched. CDR1 and CDR2 (germline): LNHNV, YYDKDF (reference sequence). This chain's CDR3 is CATSTGLAGASFTDTQYF. The CDR3 bases are TGTGCCACCAGCACGGGACTAGCGGGAGCGTCATTCACAGATACGCAGTATTTT.

The rearrangement links TRBV3-1 (or the pseudogene TRBV3-2) to TRBJ1-5; D is undetermined. This CDR3 is 15 amino acids long. Germline CDR1 reads LGHDT; CDR2 reads YNNKEL (reference sequence). The ends were cut back, 2 bases at V and 6 bases at J, with 14 bases in the middle. The CDR3 DNA reads TGTGCCAGCAGCCAACGGGGTGGAGGAGGTCAGCCCCAGCATTTT. It codes for CASSQRGGGGQPQHF.

This chain uses TRBV27 with TRBJ1-4; D is undetermined. Germline CDR1 reads MNHEY; CDR2 reads SMNVEV (reference sequence). V lost 6 bases and J 8 bases, leaving 10 bases between the germline ends. The CDR3 is made up of 12 amino acids. The CDR3, as DNA: TGTGCCAGCAGGAAAACAGAGGAAAAACTGTTTTTT. Encoded protein: CASRKTEEKLFF. The full variable domain, its missing parts supplied by reference TRBV27 and TRBJ1-4, is EAQVTQNPRYLITVTGKKLTVTCSQNMNHEYMSWYRQDPGLGLRQIYYSMNVEVTDKGDVPEGYKVSRKEKRNFPLILESPSPNQTSLYFCASRKTEEKLFFGSGTQLSVL.